These 9 T cell receptor beta chains came from one sample sequenced in a study of Ad26.COV2.S vaccination and SARS-CoV-2 variants. Produced via immunoSEQ multiplex PCR; TCRdb's table is partial and in-frame only. This sample has under 95,000 clones, with less than 85% found just once. Sequences were derived from peripheral blood, sampled after recovery from COVID-19. The receptors were sampled from a human donor who had recovered from COVID-19.

The chain links TRBV4-1 to TRBJ1-1; 7 bases agree with TRBD1. With 4 bases clipped from V and 2 bases from J, the junction kept 13 bases outside the gene matches. This CDR3 spans 17 amino acids. Germline V lookup: CDR1 MGHRA, CDR2 YSYEKL. CDR3 in DNA: TGCGCCAGCAGCCCTGGGGAGGGGGCAATACTCAACACTGAAGCTTTCTTT. Translating it yields CASSPGEGAILNTEAFF.

The V and J genes are TRBV4-3 and TRBJ2-7, with D maybe TRBD2 (6 bases). There are 15 residues in the CDR3. CDR1 and CDR2 (germline): LGHNA, YSLEER. Trimming removed 0 bases at V and 6 bases at J, with 15 bases between. This CDR3 is CASSQDGRDWSEQYF. CDR3 DNA: TGCGCCAGCAGCCAAGACGGGCGGGATTGGTCCGAGCAGTACTTC.

This clone was detected once. The V call is TRBV28, the J call TRBJ2-7; TRBD1 matches 12 bases. V lost 4 bases to trimming and J lost 4 bases; unmatched junction nucleotides: 5. Germline CDR1 reads MDHEN; CDR2 reads SYDVKM. The CDR3 runs to 15 residues. The CDR3 DNA is TGTGCCAGCAGTTATCCGGGACAGGGGGCTTACGAGCAGTACTTC. Translating gives CASSYPGQGAYEQYF.

The rearrangement joins TRBV4-3 to TRBJ2-3; D call uncertain. V lost 1 base to trimming and J lost 4 bases, with 6 bases between them. Germline lookup yields CDR1 LGHNA and CDR2 YSLEER. This CDR3 region has 13 residues. CDR3 DNA sequence: TGCGCCAGCAGCCAAGCTTGGGCAGATACGCAGTATTTT. It is translated as CASSQAWADTQYF.

In its sample, this clone was seen a few times. The CDR3 DNA sequence: TGTGCCAGCAGTCCCACTTGGACAGGGACCTACGAGCAGTACTTC. Protein product: CASSPTWTGTYEQYF. The chain combines TRBV6-5 with TRBJ2-7, with 8 bases identical to TRBD1. The trim removed 5 bases at V and 2 bases at J, leaving 8 bases unmatched. The CDR3 sequence is 15 residues long. Germline V lookup: CDR1 MNHEY, CDR2 SVGAGI.

The chain couples TRBV7-8 to TRBJ2-7; D is unclear. Per germline, CDR1 SGHVS and CDR2 FQNEAQ. This CDR3 comprises 12 residues. Trimming left V 1 base short and J 2 bases short, with 3 bases between. This CDR3 is CASSLGTYEQYF. CDR3 nucleotides: TGTGCCAGCAGCTTAGGTACCTACGAGCAGTACTTC.

This clone showed up just once. The chain uses TRBV9 and TRBJ1-2, with TRBD1 identical over 8 bases. CDR3 length: 14 amino acids. CDR1 and CDR2 from the germline V gene are SGDLS and YYNGEE. J gave up 3 bases and V 0 bases, and 1 base lay outside the gene matches. The CDR3 loop reads CASSVAGGDYGYTF. The CDR3, as DNA: TGTGCCAGCAGCGTAGCAGGGGGCGACTATGGCTACACCTTC.

This rearrangement joins TRBV11-2 to TRBJ2-7; 11 bases align to TRBD1. Trimming at V came to 5 bases and at J to 0 bases, leaving 3 bases not matched to a gene. Germline assignment: CDR1 SGHAT and CDR2 FQNNGV. The CDR3 extends over 15 amino acids. CDR3 in amino acids: CASSTGQGASYEQYF. DNA for the CDR3: TGTGCCAGCAGCACTGGACAGGGGGCCTCCTACGAGCAGTACTTC.

The gene calls are TRBV6-1 and TRBJ2-3; 7 nucleotides align to TRBD2. The J segment lost 8 bases and the V segment lost 0 bases, leaving 11 bases of the junction unmatched. This CDR3 region has 16 residues. CDR1 and CDR2 (germline): MNHNS, SASEGT. CDR3 sequence reads: CASSEARGSAGSTQYF. In DNA, the CDR3 is TGTGCCAGCAGTGAAGCGCGGGGGAGTGCCGGGAGTACGCAGTATTTT.